The clone carrying this T cell receptor beta chain was observed at least ten times. Its target is unknown. This record comes from a study of T cell repertoires in cytomegalovirus infection. Looking at the study overall: Both CMV infection and a matching HLA type were indicated by public TCR beta signatures. Points from the study as a whole: The response measured ex vivo was dominated by TCR beta clonotypes (HLA-C-restricted and CMV-specific). Of the TCR beta families, the public ones yielded a cumulative frequency that identified carriers of CMV plus the relevant HLA.

The CDR3 is 13 amino acids. Germline loops: CDR1 SGHTA, CDR2 FQGNSA. Trimming stripped 1 base from V and 5 bases from J, with 5 bases between. TCRdb fed the reads into MiXCR, producing one record per CDR3 protein. The table includes about 530,000 distinct CDR3 sequences, approximately 26% detected once. This TCR derives from a human donor in good health (CMV status not recorded). Some clones in this sample may be carry-over from other donors' samples. Sequenced material: PBMCs. The chain couples TRBV7-2 to TRBJ2-2; D not resolved. Written as DNA, the CDR3 is TGTGCCAGCAGCTTAGGAGGAACCGGGGAGCTGTTTTTT. Translation: CASSLGGTGELFF.